This T cell receptor beta chain was recovered during a study of T cell clones after liver transplantation. Study-level background: In this trial, immunosuppression withdrawal was attempted within 2 years of liver transplant.

Using immunoSEQ multiplex PCR, the repertoire was profiled, and TCRdb retains in-frame clones only, with some absent. The sample includes about 6,100 clones, around three quarters of them seen just once. This CDR3 spans 14 amino acids. J was trimmed by 12 bases and V by 8 bases; bases with no gene match: 12. Looked up from germline, CDR1 is SQVTM and CDR2 is ANQGSEA. The source was CD8+ T cells from blood, collected 24 months after liver transplant. This sequence originates from a human patient who received a liver transplant. Some of the T cells might come from the graft donor. V usage is TRBV29-1 and J usage is TRBJ2-1; 14 bases agree with TRBD2. CDR3 in amino acids: CSSNGGLAGERQFF. The CDR3 nucleotides read TGCAGCTCTAATGGGGGACTAGCGGGAGAGCGGCAGTTCTTC.